The rows below give T cell receptor beta chains drawn from one sample of a study of technical replicates of blood from a few donors. Generated by immunoSEQ multiplex PCR, the TCRdb table keeps only in-frame clones and is missing some. This sample has around 60,000 clones; around nine tenths occur once, and the top ten carry about 4.8%. The sample comprised PBMCs. All receptors come from a human donor in good health. Some clones in this sample may be carry-over from other donors' samples. CDR3s include the opening cysteine and the closing phenylalanine or tryptophan. The order of the fields is D gene, clone size, V gene, J gene, CDR3 DNA, CDR3 protein. D genes are given only for firm matches. Clone size is stated in some rows and not others, as once, few, many or a class when expanded.

TRBD1	NA	TRBV10-1	TRBJ2-1	TGCGCCAGCAGTGAGTTCCGGGACAGGGAGAATGAGCAGTTCTTC	CASSEFRDRENEQFF
TRBD1	NA	TRBV6-5	TRBJ1-1	TGTGCCAGCAGTTACCGGACAGGGAGCACTGAAGCTTTCTTT	CASSYRTGSTEAFF
NA	NA	TRBV5-1	TRBJ2-5	TGCGCCAGCACCCCCCCGGCGGCAGGGGAAGAGACCCAGTACTTC	CASTPPAAGEETQYF
TRBD2	NA	TRBV2	TRBJ2-7	TGTGCCAGCAGTGTTAGCGGGGGCAACTACGAGCAGTACTTC	CASSVSGGNYEQYF
NA	NA	TRBV4-2	TRBJ1-6	TGTGCCAGCAGCCTTATTAATTCACCCCTCCACTTT	CASSLINSPLHF
NA	NA	TRBV4-3	TRBJ2-2	TGCGCCAGCAGCCAAGATACGGCCGGGGAGCTGTTTTTT	CASSQDTAGELFF
NA	NA	TRBV6-5	TRBJ1-2	TGTGCCAGCAGTTACTCGGGTACAGGGCCGCGCGGGGGCTACACCTTC	CASSYSGTGPRGGYTF
TRBD2	NA	TRBV11-2	TRBJ2-3	TGTGCCAGCAGCTTAGGTATACTAGCGGGGGAAGCGCAGTATTTT	CASSLGILAGEAQYF
NA	NA	TRBV7-2	TRBJ2-7	TGTGCCAGCAGCCTGGCCTCGGGAAGTACCTACGAGCAGTACTTC	CASSLASGSTYEQYF
NA	NA	TRBV7-3	TRBJ1-1	TGTGCCAGCAGCTTCGGACAGATGAACACTGAAGCTTTCTTT	CASSFGQMNTEAFF
TRBD2	few	TRBV7-9	TRBJ2-7	TGTGCCAGCAGCTTCGTGGGACTAGCGGGAGGGCCGAGCCCTTACGAGCAGTACTTC	CASSFVGLAGGPSPYEQYF
NA	NA	TRBV27	TRBJ1-2	TGTGCCAGCACCAGGACCCCAGAGGGTGGCTACACCTTC	CASTRTPEGGYTF
NA	NA	TRBV5-1	TRBJ2-7	TGCGCCAGCAGCTCTTCCCAGGCTTTCCACGAGCAGTACTTC	CASSSSQAFHEQYF
TRBD1	NA	TRBV4-1	TRBJ1-4	TGCGCCAGCAGCCAAGGGGCCGGGACAGGGGGCCCATGGGAAAAACTGTTTTTT	CASSQGAGTGGPWEKLFF
TRBD2	NA	TRBV29-1	TRBJ2-7	TGCAGCGTTGATAGCGCGGGAGGCGCCTACGAGCAGTACTTC	CSVDSAGGAYEQYF
TRBD2	NA	TRBV30	TRBJ2-7	TGTGCCTGGAGTAGGCGGGAGGGATACGAGCAGTACTTC	CAWSRREGYEQYF
NA	NA	TRBV4-1	TRBJ1-6	TGCGCCAGCAGTCTATGGACATTCCCGGACGAGCCCCTCCACTTT	CASSLWTFPDEPLHF
NA	NA	TRBV27	TRBJ1-1	TGTGCCAGCAGAAAATTGGGAGGGGCGCATGAAGCTTTCTTT	CASRKLGGAHEAFF
TRBD1	once	TRBV4-1	TRBJ2-7	TGCGCCAGCAGCCAAGATGGGACAGGACAGTCCTACGAGCAGTACTTC	CASSQDGTGQSYEQYF
NA	NA	TRBV7-3	TRBJ2-7	TGTGCCAGCAGCTTTTTGCCAGGGGGGTACGAGCAGTACTTC	CASSFLPGGYEQYF
NA	NA	TRBV21-1	TRBJ2-7	TGTGCCAGCTATCGAGGGGACCGGGAGGGGTACGAGCAGTACTTC	CASYRGDREGYEQYF
TRBD2	once	TRBV6-1	TRBJ2-5	TGTGCCAGCAGGGAAGGACTAGCGGGAGGGCAAGAGACCCAGTACTTC	CASREGLAGGQETQYF
NA	NA	TRBV25-1	TRBJ2-2	TGTGCCAGCTCCGGACAGGGAGGGGCCGGGGAGCTGTTTTTT	CASSGQGGAGELFF